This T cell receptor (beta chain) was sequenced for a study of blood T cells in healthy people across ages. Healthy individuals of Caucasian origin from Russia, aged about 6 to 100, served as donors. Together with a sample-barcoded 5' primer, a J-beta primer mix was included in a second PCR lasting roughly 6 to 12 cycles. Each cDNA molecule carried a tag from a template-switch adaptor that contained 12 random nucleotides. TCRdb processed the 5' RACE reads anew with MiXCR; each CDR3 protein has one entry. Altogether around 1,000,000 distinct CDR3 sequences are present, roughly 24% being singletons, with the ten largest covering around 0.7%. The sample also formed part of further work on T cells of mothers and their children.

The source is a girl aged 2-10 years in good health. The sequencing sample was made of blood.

The CDR3 bases are TGTGCTAGTGGTGCCCGGGGGACGGTGGCGGAGGAGCAGTACTTC. It yields the protein CASGARGTVAEEQYF. The rearrangement joins TRBV12-5 to TRBJ2-7, with a tentative D call TRBD2 (6 bases). This CDR3 is 15 amino acids long. Deletions cut 5 bases from V and 7 bases from J, with 21 bases between. Germline values: CDR1 LGHNT, CDR2 FRNRAP.